This TCR beta chain was captured by sequencing in a study of brain T cells in children with intractable seizures. Details on this clone: Its specificity is unknown.

Generated by immunoSEQ multiplex PCR, the TCRdb table keeps only in-frame clones and is missing some. The sample gives under 400,000 clones, over 90% of which show up once; 4.5% to 7% is in the top ten. General study results and limits: HCMV serostatus was not known, and viral specificity came from CDR3 similarity only.

The germline V gene encodes CDR1 MNHEY and CDR2 SMNVEV (reference sequence). V shed 4 bases and J 11 bases; nucleotides not matched to a gene: 8. There are 13 residues in the CDR3. Indicated time point: blood from clinic visit 5 months post-surgery; TSC patient then seizure free. Only cases whose brain tissue showed the highest T cell transcript signatures were sequenced. Before surgery, patients took at least one anti-epileptic drug. The clonotype comes from a boy under two years old with tuberous sclerosis and intractable seizures. The chain links TRBV27 to TRBJ1-1; 9 nucleotides align to TRBD1. The source was peripheral blood, collected 4 to 5 months after surgery. CDR3 nucleotide sequence: TGTGCCAGCAGTTCCGGACAGGGGTATTCGGCTTTCTTT. It translates to CASSSGQGYSAFF.